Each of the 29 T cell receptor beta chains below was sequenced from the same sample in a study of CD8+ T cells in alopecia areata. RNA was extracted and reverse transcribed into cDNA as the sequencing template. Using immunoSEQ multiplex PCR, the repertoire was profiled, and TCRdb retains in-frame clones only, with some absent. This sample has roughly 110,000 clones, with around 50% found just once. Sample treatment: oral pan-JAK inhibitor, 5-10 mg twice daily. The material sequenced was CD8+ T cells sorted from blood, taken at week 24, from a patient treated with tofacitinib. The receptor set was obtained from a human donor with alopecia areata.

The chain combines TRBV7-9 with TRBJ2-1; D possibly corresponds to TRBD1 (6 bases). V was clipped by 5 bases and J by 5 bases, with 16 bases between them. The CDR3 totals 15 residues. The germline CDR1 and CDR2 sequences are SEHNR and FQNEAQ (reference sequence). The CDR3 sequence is CASSPKRGNNNEQFF. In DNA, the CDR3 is TGTGCCAGCAGCCCCAAGAGGGGGAATAACAATGAGCAGTTCTTC.

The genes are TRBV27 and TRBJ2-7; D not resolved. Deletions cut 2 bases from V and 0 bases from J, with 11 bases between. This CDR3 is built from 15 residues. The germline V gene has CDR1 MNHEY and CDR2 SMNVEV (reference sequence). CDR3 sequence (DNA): TGTGCCAGCAGTTTAGGCCCGGCATACTCCTACGAGCAGTACTTC. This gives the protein CASSLGPAYSYEQYF.

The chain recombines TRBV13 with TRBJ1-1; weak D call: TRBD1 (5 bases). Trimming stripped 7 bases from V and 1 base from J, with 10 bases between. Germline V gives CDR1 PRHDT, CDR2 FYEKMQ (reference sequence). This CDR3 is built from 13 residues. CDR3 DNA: TGTGCCAGCATAAAGGACACGAACACTGAAGCTTTCTTT. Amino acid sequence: CASIKDTNTEAFF.

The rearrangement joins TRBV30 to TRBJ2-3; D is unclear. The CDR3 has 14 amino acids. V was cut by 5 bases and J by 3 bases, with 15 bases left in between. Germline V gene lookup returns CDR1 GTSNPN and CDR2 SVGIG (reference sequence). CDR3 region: CAWSALSMTDTQYF. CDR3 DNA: TGTGCCTGGTCAGCCCTCAGCATGACAGATACGCAGTATTTT.

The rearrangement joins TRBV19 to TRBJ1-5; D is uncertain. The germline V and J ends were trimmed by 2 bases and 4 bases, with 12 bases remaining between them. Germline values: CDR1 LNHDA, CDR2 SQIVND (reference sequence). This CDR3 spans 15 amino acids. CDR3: CASSIMVGPNQPQHF. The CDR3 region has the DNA TGTGCCAGTAGTATAATGGTAGGGCCAAATCAGCCCCAGCATTTT.

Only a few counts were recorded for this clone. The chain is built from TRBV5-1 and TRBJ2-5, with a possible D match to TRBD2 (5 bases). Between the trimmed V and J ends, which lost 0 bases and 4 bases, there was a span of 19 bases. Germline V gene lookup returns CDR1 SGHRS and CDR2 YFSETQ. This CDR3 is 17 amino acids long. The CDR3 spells CASSLDLASSLSETQYF. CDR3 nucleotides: TGCGCCAGCAGCTTGGATTTGGCTAGCTCCCTCTCAGAGACCCAGTACTTC.

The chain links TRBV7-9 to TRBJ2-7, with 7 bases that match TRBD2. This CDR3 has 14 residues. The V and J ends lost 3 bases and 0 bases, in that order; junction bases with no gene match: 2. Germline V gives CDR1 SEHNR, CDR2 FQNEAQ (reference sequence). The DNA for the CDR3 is TGTGCCAGCAGCTTCAGCGGGGCCTCCTACGAGCAGTACTTC. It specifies CASSFSGASYEQYF.

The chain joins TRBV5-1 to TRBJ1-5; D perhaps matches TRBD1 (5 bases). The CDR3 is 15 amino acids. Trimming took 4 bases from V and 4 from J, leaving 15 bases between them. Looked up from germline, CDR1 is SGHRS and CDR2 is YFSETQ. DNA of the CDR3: TGCGCCAGCAGCCAAGGGCAGGGACCAAATCAGCCCCAGCATTTT. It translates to CASSQGQGPNQPQHF.

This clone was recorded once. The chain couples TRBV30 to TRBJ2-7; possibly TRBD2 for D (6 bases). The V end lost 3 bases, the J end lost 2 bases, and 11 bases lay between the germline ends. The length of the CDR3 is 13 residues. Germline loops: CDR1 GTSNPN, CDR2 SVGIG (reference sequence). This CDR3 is CAWRGLLPYEQYF. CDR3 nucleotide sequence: TGTGCCTGGAGGGGACTGCTCCCCTACGAGCAGTACTTC.

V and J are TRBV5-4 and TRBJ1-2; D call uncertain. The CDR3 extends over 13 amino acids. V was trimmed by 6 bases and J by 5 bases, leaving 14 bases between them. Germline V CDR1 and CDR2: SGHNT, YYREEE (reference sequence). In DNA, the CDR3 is TGTGCCAGCACCTGGGAGCGAGCTTATGGCTACACCTTC. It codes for CASTWERAYGYTF.

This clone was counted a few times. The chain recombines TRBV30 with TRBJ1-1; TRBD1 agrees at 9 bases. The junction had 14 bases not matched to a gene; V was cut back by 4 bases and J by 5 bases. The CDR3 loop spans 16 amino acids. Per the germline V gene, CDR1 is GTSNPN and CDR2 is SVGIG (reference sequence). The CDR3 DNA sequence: TGTGCCTGGACTTTCCGGGACAGGGCTTTAGGAACTGAAGCTTTCTTT. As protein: CAWTFRDRALGTEAFF.

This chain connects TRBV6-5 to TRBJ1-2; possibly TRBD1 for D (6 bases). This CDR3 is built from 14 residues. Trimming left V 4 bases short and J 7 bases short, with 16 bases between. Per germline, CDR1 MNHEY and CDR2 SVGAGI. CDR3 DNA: TGTGCCAGCAGTTCATCGGACAGTGGGGGTGGCTACACCTTC. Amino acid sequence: CASSSSDSGGGYTF.

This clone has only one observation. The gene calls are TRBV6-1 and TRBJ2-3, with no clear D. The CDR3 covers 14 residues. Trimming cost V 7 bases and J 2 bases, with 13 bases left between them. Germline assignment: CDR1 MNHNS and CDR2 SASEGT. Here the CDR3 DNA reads TGTGCCAGCATGCGCAGGCCCGACACAGATACGCAGTATTTT. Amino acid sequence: CASMRRPDTDTQYF.

The CDR3 loop is CASSVPRDSVTDTQYF. The CDR3 nucleotides read TGTGCCAGCAGCGTTCCTCGAGATAGCGTAACAGATACGCAGTATTTT. The chain is built from TRBV9 and TRBJ2-3; TRBD2 is a possible D gene (5 bases). Trimming left V 2 bases short and J 3 bases short, with 16 bases between. Germline V gene lookup returns CDR1 SGDLS and CDR2 YYNGEE. The CDR3 extends over 16 amino acids.

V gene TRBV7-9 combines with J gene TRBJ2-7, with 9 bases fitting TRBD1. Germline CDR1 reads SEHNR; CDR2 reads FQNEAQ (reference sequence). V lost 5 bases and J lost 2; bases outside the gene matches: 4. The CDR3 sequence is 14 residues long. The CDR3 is CASSQTGGTYEQYF. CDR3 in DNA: TGTGCCAGCAGCCAAACAGGGGGCACCTACGAGCAGTACTTC. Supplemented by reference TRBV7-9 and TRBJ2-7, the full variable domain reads DTGVSQNPRHKITKRGQNVTFRCDPISEHNRLYWYRQTLGQGPEFLTYFQNEAQLEKSRLLSDRFSAERPKGSFSTLEIQRTEQGDSAMYLCASSQTGGTYEQYFGPGTRLTVT.

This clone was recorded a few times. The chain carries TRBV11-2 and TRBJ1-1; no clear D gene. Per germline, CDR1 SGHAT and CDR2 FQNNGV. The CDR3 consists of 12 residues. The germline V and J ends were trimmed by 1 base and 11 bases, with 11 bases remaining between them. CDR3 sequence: CASSLGGSGAFF. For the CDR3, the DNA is TGTGCCAGCAGCTTAGGAGGTAGCGGGGCTTTCTTT.

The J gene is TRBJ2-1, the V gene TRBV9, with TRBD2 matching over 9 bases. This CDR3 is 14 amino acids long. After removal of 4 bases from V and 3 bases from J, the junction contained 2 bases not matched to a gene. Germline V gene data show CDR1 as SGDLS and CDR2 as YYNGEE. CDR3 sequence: CASSSRGGYNEQFF. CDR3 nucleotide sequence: TGTGCCAGCAGCTCGCGGGGGGGCTACAATGAGCAGTTCTTC.

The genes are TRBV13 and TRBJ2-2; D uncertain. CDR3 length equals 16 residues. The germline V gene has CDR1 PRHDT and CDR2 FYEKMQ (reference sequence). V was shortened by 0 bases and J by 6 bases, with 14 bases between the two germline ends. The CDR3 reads CASSLGQVPYSGELFF. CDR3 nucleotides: TGTGCCAGCAGCTTAGGTCAGGTTCCCTATTCCGGGGAGCTGTTTTTT. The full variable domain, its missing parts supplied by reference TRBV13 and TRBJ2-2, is AAGVIQSPRHLIKEKRETATLKCYPIPRHDTVYWYQQGPGQDPQFLISFYEKMQSDKGSIPDRFSAQQFSDYHSELNMSSLELGDSALYFCASSLGQVPYSGELFFGEGSRLTVL.

This CDR3 is CASSQGPNQPQHF. CDR3 DNA: TGTGCCAGCAGCCAAGGGCCCAATCAGCCCCAGCATTTT. J is TRBJ1-5 and V is TRBV25-1; D not certain. The CDR3 length is 13 residues. Trimming took off 6 bases at V and 3 bases at J, with 9 bases between the two ends. CDR1 and CDR2 from the germline V gene are MGHDK and SYGVNS.

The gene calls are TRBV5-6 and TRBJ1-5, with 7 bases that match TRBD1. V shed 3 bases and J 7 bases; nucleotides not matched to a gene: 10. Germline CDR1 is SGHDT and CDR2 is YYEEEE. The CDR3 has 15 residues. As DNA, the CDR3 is TGTGCCAGCAGCTACACCGGGACAGTCGGGCAGCCCCAGCATTTT. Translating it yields CASSYTGTVGQPQHF.

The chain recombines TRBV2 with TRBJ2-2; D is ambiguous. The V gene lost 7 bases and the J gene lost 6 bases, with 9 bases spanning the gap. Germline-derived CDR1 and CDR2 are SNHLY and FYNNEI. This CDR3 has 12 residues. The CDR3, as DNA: TGTGCCAGCATATGGGGTTCCGGGGAGCTGTTTTTT. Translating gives CASIWGSGELFF.

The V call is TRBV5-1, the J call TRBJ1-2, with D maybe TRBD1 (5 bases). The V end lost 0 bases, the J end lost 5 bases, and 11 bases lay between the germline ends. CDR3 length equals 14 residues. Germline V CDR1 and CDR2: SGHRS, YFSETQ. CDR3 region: CASSLEGVDYGYTF. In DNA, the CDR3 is TGCGCCAGCAGCTTGGAAGGGGTGGATTATGGCTACACCTTC.

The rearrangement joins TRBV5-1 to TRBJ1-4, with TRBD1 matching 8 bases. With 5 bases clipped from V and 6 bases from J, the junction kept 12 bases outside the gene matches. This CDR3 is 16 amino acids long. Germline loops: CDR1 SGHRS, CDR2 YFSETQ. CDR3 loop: CASRLATGGPHEKLFF. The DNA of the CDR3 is TGCGCCAGCAGACTTGCAACAGGGGGGCCTCATGAAAAACTGTTTTTT.

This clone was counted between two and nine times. The CDR3 DNA follows: TGTGCCAGCAGCTCAAGCACGGCGCACTATGGCTACACCTTC. Its translation: CASSSSTAHYGYTF. The chain couples TRBV5-4 to TRBJ1-2; D is ambiguous. Per germline, CDR1 SGHNT and CDR2 YYREEE (reference sequence). Between the trimmed V and J ends, which lost 3 bases and 3 bases, there was a span of 12 bases. This CDR3 spans 14 amino acids.

The CDR3 here is CAWRRGRGTEAFF. Here the CDR3 DNA reads TGTGCCTGGAGGAGAGGGAGGGGGACTGAAGCTTTCTTT. This chain connects TRBV30 to TRBJ1-1, with D possibly matching TRBD1 (6 bases). V lost 3 bases, J lost 5 bases, and 13 bases lay in between. In germline, CDR1 is GTSNPN, CDR2 SVGIG (reference sequence). The CDR3 extends over 13 amino acids.

The CDR3 region has the DNA TGTGCCAGCAGCCAAGACCCGGGGATCGTCTATGGCTACACCTTC. Translating gives CASSQDPGIVYGYTF. This chain connects TRBV14 to TRBJ1-2; D is ambiguous. Germline V gene sequence: CDR1 SGHDN, CDR2 FVKESK. V lost 0 bases to trimming and J lost 4 bases, with 12 bases between them. The CDR3 length is 15 residues.

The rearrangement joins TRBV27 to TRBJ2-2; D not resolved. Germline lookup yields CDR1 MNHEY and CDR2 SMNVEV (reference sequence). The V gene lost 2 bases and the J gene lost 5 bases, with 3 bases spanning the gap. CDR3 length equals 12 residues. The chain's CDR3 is CASSLETGELFF. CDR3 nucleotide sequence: TGTGCCAGCAGTTTAGAGACCGGGGAGCTGTTTTTT.

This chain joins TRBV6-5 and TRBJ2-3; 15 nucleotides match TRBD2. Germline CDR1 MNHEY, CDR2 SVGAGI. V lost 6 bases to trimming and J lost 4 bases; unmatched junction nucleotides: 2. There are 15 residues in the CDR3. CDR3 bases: TGTGCCAGCAGATGGACTAGCGGGGGGGCAGATACGCAGTATTTT. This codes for CASRWTSGGADTQYF.

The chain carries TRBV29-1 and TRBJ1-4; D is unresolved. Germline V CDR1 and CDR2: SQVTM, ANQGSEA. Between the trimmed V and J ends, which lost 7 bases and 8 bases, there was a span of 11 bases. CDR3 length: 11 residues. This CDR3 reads CSARGGEKLFF. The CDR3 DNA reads TGCAGCGCCCGGGGAGGAGAAAAACTGTTTTTT. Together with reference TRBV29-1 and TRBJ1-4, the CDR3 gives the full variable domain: SAVISQKPSRDICQRGTSLTIQCQVDSQVTMMFWYRQQPGQSLTLIATANQGSEATYESGFVIDKFPISRPNLTFSTLTVSNMSPEDSSIYLCSARGGEKLFFGSGTQLSVL.